The 19 T cell receptor beta chains presented below share a single source sample, sequenced in a study of blood T cell repertoires in COVID-19. Clones were sequenced by immunoSEQ multiplex PCR, and TCRdb holds only the in-frame ones, with some missing. The profile shows roughly 100,000 clones, 70% to 85% of them singletons. Sample: peripheral blood. The receptors shown here come from a man between 60 and 75 years old with active or convalescent COVID-19.

The chain uses TRBV2 and TRBJ2-2; 7 nucleotides align to TRBD2. V gave up 4 bases and J gave up 3 bases; unmatched junction bases: 8. The CDR3 sequence is 16 residues long. Germline CDR1 and CDR2: SNHLY and FYNNEI. The CDR3 DNA follows: TGTGCCAGCAGTGTATTGGCGGGAGAGGACACCGGGGAGCTGTTTTTT. It yields the protein CASSVLAGEDTGELFF.

The chain is built from TRBV6-5 and TRBJ2-3, with 9 bases lining up with TRBD1. V trimming: 7 bases; J trimming: 0 bases; junction bases outside the gene matches: 5. This CDR3 comprises 15 residues. Per the germline V gene, CDR1 is MNHEY and CDR2 is SVGAGI. CDR3 loop: CASKKDRGSTDTQYF. The DNA for the CDR3 is TGTGCCAGCAAGAAGGACAGGGGTAGCACAGATACGCAGTATTTT.

This clone has more than one count but fewer than ten. The chain is built from TRBV6-6 and TRBJ1-5; D unclear. V lost 6 bases and J 0 bases, leaving 9 bases between the germline ends. Per germline, CDR1 MNHNY and CDR2 SVGAGI (reference sequence). There are 14 residues in the CDR3. CDR3 DNA sequence: TGTGCCAGCAGCCCAACATCTAGCAATCAGCCCCAGCATTTT. It specifies CASSPTSSNQPQHF.

The chain couples TRBV11-2 to TRBJ1-1; 9 bases are shared with TRBD1. Germline CDR1 SGHAT, CDR2 FQNNGV. This CDR3 has 17 amino acids. V shed 4 bases, J shed 0 bases, and the junction held 9 bases outside the gene matches. This CDR3 is CASSSGQGRFLNTEAFF. The CDR3 DNA follows: TGTGCCAGCAGCTCCGGACAGGGGAGGTTCCTGAACACTGAAGCTTTCTTT.

The chain carries TRBV27 and TRBJ1-6; 10 nucleotides agree with TRBD1. Germline CDR1 reads MNHEY; CDR2 reads SMNVEV (reference sequence). V was pared by 5 bases and J by 12 bases, with 7 bases of the junction left unmatched. This CDR3 is 14 amino acids long. CDR3 in amino acids: CASSIRGQGLPLHF. The CDR3 DNA is TGTGCCAGCAGTATACGGGGACAGGGGCTACCCCTCCACTTT.

This clone was observed once. The J gene is TRBJ1-6, the V gene TRBV2; D not resolved. Trimming took 3 bases from V and 7 from J, leaving 7 bases between them. This CDR3 has 13 amino acids. CDR1 is SNHLY and CDR2 is FYNNEI in the germline V gene. The CDR3 here is CASSDQMNSPLHF. The DNA for the CDR3 is TGTGCCAGCAGTGACCAAATGAATTCACCCCTCCACTTT.

The chain has TRBV4-2 and TRBJ2-4, with 7 positions matching TRBD1. J was trimmed by 4 bases and V by 3 bases; bases with no gene match: 15. This CDR3 is 18 amino acids long. Per germline, CDR1 LGHNA and CDR2 YNFKEQ. DNA for the CDR3: TGTGCCAGCAGCCACGAAAGGGACAGATCTACAGTGAAAAACATTCAGTACTTC. This sequence encodes CASSHERDRSTVKNIQYF.

The rearrangement uses TRBV6-1 and TRBJ1-3; tentative D call: TRBD1 (5 bases). This CDR3 is built from 14 residues. Germline-derived CDR1 and CDR2 are MNHNS and SASEGT. Trimming pared 9 bases from V and 1 base from J, leaving 13 bases between. CDR3 amino acids: CASSLGGSGNTIYF. The CDR3 DNA reads TGTGCCAGTTCCCTCGGGGGGTCTGGAAACACCATATATTTT.

This clone was observed a handful of times. The genes are TRBV7-9 and TRBJ2-2; a weak D match, TRBD1 (5 bases). This CDR3 contains 14 residues. V lost 6 bases, J lost 6 bases, and 14 bases lay in between. Germline V CDR1 and CDR2: SEHNR, FQNEAQ (reference sequence). The CDR3, as DNA: TGTGCCAGCAGGGGGCAGGCTCCGTCCGGGGAGCTGTTTTTT. Amino acids: CASRGQAPSGELFF.

The chain recombines TRBV27 with TRBJ1-4; 8 bases fit TRBD1. Trimming cost V 2 bases and J 7 bases; bases outside gene matches: 3. In germline, CDR1 is MNHEY, CDR2 SMNVEV (reference sequence). This CDR3 region has 14 residues. CDR3 DNA: TGTGCCAGCAGTTTACGGACAGGGAGTGAAAAACTGTTTTTT. Translated, it gives CASSLRTGSEKLFF.

The J gene is TRBJ2-4, the V gene TRBV3-1 (or the pseudogene TRBV3-2), with D perhaps TRBD2 (6 bases). The CDR3 is 14 amino acids. Germline V CDR1 and CDR2: LGHDT, YNNKEL (reference sequence). Trimming left V 4 bases short and J 2 bases short, with 9 bases between. The CDR3 loop is CASSRGVTKNIQYF. The CDR3, as DNA: TGTGCCAGCAGCCGGGGGGTGACCAAAAACATTCAGTACTTC.

This chain uses TRBV7-2 with TRBJ2-1; 7 bases align to TRBD2. V gave up 5 bases and J gave up 4 bases; unmatched junction bases: 8. This CDR3 is built from 15 residues. Germline values: CDR1 SGHTA, CDR2 FQGNSA. The CDR3 nucleotides read TGTGCCAGCAGCCTTTATAGCGGGCCGTACAATGAGCAGTTCTTC. Translating gives CASSLYSGPYNEQFF.

V is TRBV29-1 and J is TRBJ2-1; TRBD2 aligns across 7 bases. The V gene end was trimmed by 0 bases and the J gene end by 6 bases; junction bases not matched to a gene: 2. The CDR3 spans 13 residues. Germline V CDR1 and CDR2: SQVTM, ANQGSEA. As DNA, the CDR3 is TGCAGCGTTGAAGAGGGAGGGCGCAATGAGCAGTTCTTC. This gives the protein CSVEEGGRNEQFF.

This clone showed up just a few times. The J gene is TRBJ2-1, the V gene TRBV19; 9 bases are a match to TRBD2. Germline CDR1 LNHDA, CDR2 SQIVND (reference sequence). The CDR3 is 15 amino acids. After removal of 9 bases from V and 7 bases from J, the junction contained 13 bases not matched to a gene. The CDR3 nucleotides are TGTGCCAGCAGGAAGGGAGCGGGAGGTAAGAATGAGCAGTTCTTC. It translates to CASRKGAGGKNEQFF.

The J gene is TRBJ2-3, the V gene TRBV24-1, with D tentatively TRBD2 (6 bases). V was shortened by 3 bases and J by 5 bases, with 23 bases between the two germline ends. The CDR3 has 18 amino acids. CDR1 and CDR2 (germline): KGHDR, SFDVKD. CDR3: CATSDRRSTKEGKDTQYF. CDR3 bases: TGTGCCACCAGTGATCGCCGTAGCACTAAGGAGGGCAAAGATACGCAGTATTTT.

Here the CDR3 DNA reads TGCAGCGTTGATGGGGAGGACTACAATGAGCAGTTCTTC. Protein product: CSVDGEDYNEQFF. The chain recombines TRBV29-1 with TRBJ2-1, with D perhaps TRBD2 (6 bases). The CDR3 is 13 amino acids. V was shortened by 3 bases and J by 3 bases, with 9 bases between the two germline ends. Looked up from germline, CDR1 is SQVTM and CDR2 is ANQGSEA.

This clone has a handful of counts. This chain connects TRBV2 to TRBJ2-7, with D unclear. The CDR3 runs to 13 residues. The germline V gene encodes CDR1 SNHLY and CDR2 FYNNEI. The V and J ends lost 3 bases and 0 bases respectively, with 6 bases between them. CDR3 protein: CASSEVASYEQYF. The CDR3 DNA is TGTGCCAGCAGTGAGGTAGCCTCCTACGAGCAGTACTTC.

The chain combines TRBV2 with TRBJ1-1; TRBD1 agrees at 10 bases. Germline V gives CDR1 SNHLY, CDR2 FYNNEI. The CDR3 is 14 residues long. Trimming cost V 4 bases and J 3 bases; bases outside gene matches: 2. CDR3 bases: TGTGCCAGCAGTGGACAGGGGGCTTACACTGAAGCTTTCTTT. Amino acids: CASSGQGAYTEAFF.

With regard to this clone: One junction end disagrees with the germline gene, perhaps due to a read error. The chain uses TRBV7-7 and TRBJ2-1, with D possibly matching TRBD1 (6 bases). Germline V gives CDR1 SSHAT, CDR2 FNYEAQ (reference sequence). The CDR3 is 15 amino acids. The CDR3 DNA sequence: TGTGCTAGCAGCCTATCGGCCGGGACACACAATGAGCAGTTCTTC. Protein sequence: CASSLSAGTHNEQFF.